The 4 T cell receptor beta chains below were found in one sample sequenced in a study of blood T cell repertoires in COVID-19 (dated by TCRdb to the early 2020s). Libraries were built with the immunoSEQ multiplex PCR assay. The table was pulled from immuneACCESS by TCRdb, which kept in-frame rearrangements only. Such tables lose some clones; where checked, under half of the loss comes from unresolved V genes, and the rest has no known cause. Present in this sample are around 100,000 clones, 85% of which were seen just once. Approximately 1.8% of the sample lies in the top ten. The sequenced material came from peripheral blood. The receptors shown here come from a woman in her seventies with active or convalescent COVID-19.

The chain combines TRBV12-3 or TRBV12-4 with TRBJ2-7; possibly TRBD1 for D (5 bases). V was cut by 1 base and J by 7 bases, with 8 bases left in between. The CDR3 totals 12 residues. The CDR3 region has the DNA TGTGCCAGCAGTTTAGGGGGCTGGGAGCAGTACTTC. This encodes CASSLGGWEQYF.

V and J are TRBV5-4 and TRBJ2-1, with a tentative D call TRBD2 (6 bases). Trimming removed 0 bases at V and 6 bases at J, with 16 bases between. Germline assignment: CDR1 SGHNT and CDR2 YYREEE (reference sequence). The CDR3 loop spans 16 amino acids. CDR3 nucleotide sequence: TGTGCCAGCAGCTTGGTTGCGGGACTGAACTCCAATGAGCAGTTCTTC. Amino acids: CASSLVAGLNSNEQFF. Variable domain in full (rest from reference TRBV5-4 and TRBJ2-1): ETGVTQSPTHLIKTRGQQVTLRCSSQSGHNTVSWYQQALGQGPQFIFQYYREEENGRGNFPPRFSGLQFPNYSSELNVNALELDDSALYLCASSLVAGLNSNEQFFGPGTRLTVL.

The CDR3 sequence is CASRALTILSYEQYF. In DNA, the CDR3 is TGTGCCAGCAGGGCTCTGACAATACTGTCCTACGAGCAGTACTTC. The chain links TRBV5-5 to TRBJ2-7; D gene ambiguous. Germline lookup yields CDR1 SGHKS and CDR2 YYEKEE (reference sequence). V gave up 5 bases and J gave up 1 base, with 16 bases separating them. The CDR3 runs 15 residues.

The table lists this clone with a count of one. The CDR3 sequence: CASSLAGNEQFF. The CDR3, as DNA: TGTGCCAGCAGCTTAGCGGGCAATGAGCAGTTCTTC. The chain uses TRBV11-2 and TRBJ2-1; D uncertain. The CDR3 is 12 residues long. V was trimmed by 1 base and J by 6 bases, leaving 4 bases between them. Germline assignment: CDR1 SGHAT and CDR2 FQNNGV.